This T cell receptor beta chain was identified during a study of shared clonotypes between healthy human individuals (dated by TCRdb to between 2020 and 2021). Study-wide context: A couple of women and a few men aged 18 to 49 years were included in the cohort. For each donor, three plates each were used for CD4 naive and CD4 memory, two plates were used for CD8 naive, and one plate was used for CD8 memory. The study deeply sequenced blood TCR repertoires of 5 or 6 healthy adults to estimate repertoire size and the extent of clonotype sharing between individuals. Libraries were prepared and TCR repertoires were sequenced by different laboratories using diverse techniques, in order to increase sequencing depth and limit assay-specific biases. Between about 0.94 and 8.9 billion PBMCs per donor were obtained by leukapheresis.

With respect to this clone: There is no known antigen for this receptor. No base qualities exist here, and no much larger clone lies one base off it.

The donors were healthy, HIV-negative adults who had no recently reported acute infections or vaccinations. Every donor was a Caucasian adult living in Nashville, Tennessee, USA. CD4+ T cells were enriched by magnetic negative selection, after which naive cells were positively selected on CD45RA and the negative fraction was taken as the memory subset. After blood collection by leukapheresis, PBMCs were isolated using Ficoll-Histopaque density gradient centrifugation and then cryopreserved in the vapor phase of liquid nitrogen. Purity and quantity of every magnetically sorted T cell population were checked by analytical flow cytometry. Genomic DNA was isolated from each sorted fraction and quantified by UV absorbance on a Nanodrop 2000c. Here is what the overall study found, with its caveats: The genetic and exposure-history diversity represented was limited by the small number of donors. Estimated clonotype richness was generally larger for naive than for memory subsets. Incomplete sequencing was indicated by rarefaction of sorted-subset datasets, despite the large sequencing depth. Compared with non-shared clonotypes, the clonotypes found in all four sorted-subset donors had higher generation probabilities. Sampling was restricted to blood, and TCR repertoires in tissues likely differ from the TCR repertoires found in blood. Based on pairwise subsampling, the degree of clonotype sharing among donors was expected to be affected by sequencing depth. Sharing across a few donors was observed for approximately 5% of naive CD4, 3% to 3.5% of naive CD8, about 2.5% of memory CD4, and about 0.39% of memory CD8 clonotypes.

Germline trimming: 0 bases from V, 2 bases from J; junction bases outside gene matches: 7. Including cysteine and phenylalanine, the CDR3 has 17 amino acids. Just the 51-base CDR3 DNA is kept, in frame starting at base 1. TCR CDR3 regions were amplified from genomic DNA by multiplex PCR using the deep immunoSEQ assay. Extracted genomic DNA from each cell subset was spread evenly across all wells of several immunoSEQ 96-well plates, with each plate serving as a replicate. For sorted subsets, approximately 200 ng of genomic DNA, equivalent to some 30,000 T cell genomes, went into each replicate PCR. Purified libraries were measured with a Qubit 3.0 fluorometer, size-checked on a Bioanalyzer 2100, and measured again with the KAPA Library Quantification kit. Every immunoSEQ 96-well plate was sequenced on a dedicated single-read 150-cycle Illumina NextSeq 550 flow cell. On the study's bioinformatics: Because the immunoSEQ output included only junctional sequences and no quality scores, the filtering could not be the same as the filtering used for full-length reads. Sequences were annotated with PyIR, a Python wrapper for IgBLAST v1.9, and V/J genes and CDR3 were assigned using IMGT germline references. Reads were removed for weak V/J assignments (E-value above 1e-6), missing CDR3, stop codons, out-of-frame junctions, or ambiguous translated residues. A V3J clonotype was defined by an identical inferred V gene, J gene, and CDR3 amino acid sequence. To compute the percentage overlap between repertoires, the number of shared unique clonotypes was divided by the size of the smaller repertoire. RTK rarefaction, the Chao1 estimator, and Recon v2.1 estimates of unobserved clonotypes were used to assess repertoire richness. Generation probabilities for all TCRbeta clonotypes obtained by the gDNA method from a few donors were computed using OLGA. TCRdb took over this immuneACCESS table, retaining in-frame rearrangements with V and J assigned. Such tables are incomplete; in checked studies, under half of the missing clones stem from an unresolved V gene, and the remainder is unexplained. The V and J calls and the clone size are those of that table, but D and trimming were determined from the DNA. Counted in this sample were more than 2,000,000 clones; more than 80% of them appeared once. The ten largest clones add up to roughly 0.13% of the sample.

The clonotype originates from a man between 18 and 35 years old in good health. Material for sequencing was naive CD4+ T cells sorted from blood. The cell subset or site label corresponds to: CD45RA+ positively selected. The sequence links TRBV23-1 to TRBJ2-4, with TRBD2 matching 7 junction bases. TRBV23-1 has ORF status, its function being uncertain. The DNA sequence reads TGCGCCAGCAGTCAATCCTTCCGAGCGGGGACCAAAAACATTCAGTACTTC. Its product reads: CASSQSFRAGTKNIQYF.